These 3 T cell receptor beta chains originate from one sample sequenced in a study of cytomegalovirus exposure and HLA in healthy donors. The PCR contained 60 Vbeta and 13 Jbeta primers. Sequencing used immunoSEQ multiplex PCR; TCRdb keeps in-frame clones, though not all of them. In the table there are just under 250,000 clones, 82% of which are singletons. Material for sequencing was PBMCs. Receptors originate from a woman aged 40 to 50 in good health and CMV-seropositive.

Points on this clone: A junction end diverges from the germline sequence, so it may reflect a read error. V is TRBV2 and J is TRBJ1-1; unclear D gene. The CDR3 has 12 residues. Germline CDR1 is SNHLY and CDR2 is FYNNEI. The CDR3 here is CASSEDRTPLIF. The CDR3 DNA sequence: TGTGCCAGCAGTGAAGATAGGACTCCGTTGATTTTT.

Remarks on this clone: The junction departs from germline at one end; a sequencing error may be responsible. The chain joins TRBV6-5 to TRBJ1-2; 7 bases line up with TRBD1. Germline assignment: CDR1 MNHEY and CDR2 SVGAGI. This CDR3 contains 14 residues. Here the CDR3 reads CASSKSGGNYGDTF. In nucleotides, the CDR3 is TGTGCCAGCAGTAAATCAGGGGGTAACTATGGCGACACCTTC.

The chain employs TRBV18 and TRBJ1-6; no reliable D call. The germline gives CDR1 KGHSH, CDR2 LQKENI. The V end lost 0 bases, the J end lost 10 bases, and 13 bases lay between the germline ends. The CDR3 is 15 amino acids. The DNA of the CDR3 is TGTGCCAGCTCACCACCGGGCGGGAGCCGATCACCCCTCCACTTT. Encoded protein: CASSPPGGSRSPLHF.